One sample yielded the 30 T cell receptor beta chains listed below, sequenced in a study of cytomegalovirus exposure and HLA in healthy donors. It was with 60 Vbeta and 13 Jbeta primers that the PCR ran. Measured with immunoSEQ multiplex PCR; TCRdb has only the in-frame clones, and not every one. Among about 140,000 clones listed, approximately 84% were seen once. Material for sequencing was PBMCs. These TCRs come from a man aged 25-40 years in good health and CMV-seropositive.

The chain carries TRBV6-6 and TRBJ1-6; 9 bases are shared with TRBD1. Per the germline V gene, CDR1 is MNHNY and CDR2 is SVGAGI (reference sequence). V dropped 7 bases and J dropped 7; count of bases not matched to a gene: 5. The CDR3 has 14 amino acids. The CDR3 protein is CASKRDRVNSPLHF. The CDR3 DNA reads TGTGCCAGCAAAAGGGACAGGGTGAATTCACCCCTCCACTTT.

V and J are TRBV2 and TRBJ2-2; D remains ambiguous. This CDR3 spans 13 amino acids. In germline, CDR1 is SNHLY, CDR2 FYNNEI. V lost 4 bases and J 2 bases, leaving 5 bases between the germline ends. The CDR3 nucleotides read TGTGCCAGCAGTGTTATCAACACCGGGGAGCTGTTTTTT. Protein: CASSVINTGELFF.

The rearrangement uses TRBV5-1 and TRBJ2-1, with TRBD1 matching over 9 bases. Losses at the gene ends were 0 bases for V and 7 bases for J; bases not matched to a gene: 8. CDR1 and CDR2 (germline): SGHRS, YFSETQ. The CDR3 totals 16 residues. This CDR3 is CASSLVPGTGLNEQFF. In DNA, the CDR3 is TGCGCCAGCAGCTTGGTCCCAGGGACAGGGTTGAATGAGCAGTTCTTC.

The V and J genes are TRBV7-3 and TRBJ2-5, with D tentatively TRBD1 (6 bases). The germline V gene has CDR1 SGHTA and CDR2 FQGTGA. There are 13 residues in the CDR3. Trimming cost V 7 bases and J 4 bases, with 13 bases left between them. The DNA of the CDR3 is TGTGCCAGCACCACAGGGCCGGGAGAGACCCAGTACTTC. Its translation: CASTTGPGETQYF.

The chain recombines TRBV6-6 with TRBJ2-3, with a tentative D call TRBD2 (6 bases). The CDR3 has 15 residues. Germline V gene lookup returns CDR1 MNHNY and CDR2 SVGAGI (reference sequence). Between the trimmed V and J ends, which lost 5 bases and 4 bases, there was a span of 16 bases. The CDR3 loop reads CASSDPSSGADTQYF. CDR3 DNA: TGTGCCAGCAGTGACCCTAGCTCGGGGGCAGATACGCAGTATTTT.

The chain employs TRBV28 and TRBJ2-1, with D tentatively TRBD1 (6 bases). Germline V lookup: CDR1 MDHEN, CDR2 SYDVKM. The CDR3 is 12 amino acids. Trimming stripped 7 bases from V and 5 bases from J, with 9 bases between. CDR3 DNA: TGTGCCAGCATTACAGGGAACAATGAGCAGTTCTTC. The encoded protein is CASITGNNEQFF.

A few counts support this clone. This chain uses TRBV7-9 with TRBJ2-2; no clear D. V shed 5 bases and J shed 6 bases, with 7 bases lying between them. Germline lookup yields CDR1 SEHNR and CDR2 FQNEAQ (reference sequence). This CDR3 contains 12 residues. CDR3 sequence: CASSQSPGELFF. CDR3 coding DNA: TGTGCCAGCAGCCAAAGCCCCGGGGAGCTGTTTTTT.

Only a few counts were recorded for this clone. The chain recombines TRBV28 with TRBJ2-1; 10 nucleotides line up with TRBD1. Trimming took 3 bases from V and 2 from J; bases not matched to a gene: 4. Germline values: CDR1 MDHEN, CDR2 SYDVKM. The CDR3 is 16 amino acids. The chain's CDR3 is CASSLPGQGTYNEQFF. CDR3 DNA sequence: TGTGCCAGCAGTTTGCCGGGACAGGGGACCTACAATGAGCAGTTCTTC.

The chain couples TRBV5-1 to TRBJ2-2; TRBD2 is a possible D gene (7 bases). Germline V gene data show CDR1 as SGHRS and CDR2 as YFSETQ. Trimming pared 0 bases from V and 6 bases from J, leaving 12 bases between. The CDR3 is made up of 15 amino acids. CDR3 DNA sequence: TGCGCCAGCAGCTTGGAGGGGGGGGCCGCCGGGGAGCTGTTTTTT. It codes for CASSLEGGAAGELFF.

This clone was seen a single time. This chain uses TRBV30 with TRBJ2-1, with 10 bases identical to TRBD1. Unmatched junction bases numbered 2, after V lost 5 bases and J lost 4 bases. The CDR3 has 13 amino acids. Germline CDR1 reads GTSNPN; CDR2 reads SVGIG (reference sequence). CDR3 DNA: TGTGCCTGGGACAGGGGGCTATACAATGAGCAGTTCTTC. The encoded protein is CAWDRGLYNEQFF.

The chain carries TRBV5-1 and TRBJ2-7; D uncertain. Germline loops: CDR1 SGHRS, CDR2 YFSETQ. The CDR3 has 13 amino acids. The ends were cut back, 0 bases at V and 1 base at J, with 5 bases in the middle. This CDR3 reads CASSLALSYEQYF. For the CDR3, the DNA is TGCGCCAGCAGCTTGGCTTTATCCTACGAGCAGTACTTC.

The V gene is TRBV18, the J gene TRBJ1-5; D is unclear. Per the germline V gene, CDR1 is KGHSH and CDR2 is LQKENI. The germline V and J ends were trimmed by 3 bases and 5 bases, with 8 bases remaining between them. The CDR3 covers 13 residues. The CDR3 loop reads CASSPSGDQPQHF. In nucleotides, the CDR3 is TGTGCCAGCTCACCGAGCGGAGATCAGCCCCAGCATTTT.

The chain carries TRBV30 and TRBJ2-2; 8 nucleotides align to TRBD2. There are 16 residues in the CDR3. Germline CDR1 GTSNPN, CDR2 SVGIG (reference sequence). V dropped 4 bases and J dropped 0; count of bases not matched to a gene: 7. The CDR3 nucleotides read TGTGCCTGGATCCAGAGACTAGCGACGAACACCGGGGAGCTGTTTTTT. Its protein product is CAWIQRLATNTGELFF.

The chain has TRBV29-1 and TRBJ1-1, with 9 bases lining up with TRBD1. With 3 bases clipped from V and 4 bases from J, the junction kept 9 bases outside the gene matches. Germline V lookup: CDR1 SQVTM, CDR2 ANQGSEA. This CDR3 spans 15 amino acids. In nucleotides, the CDR3 is TGCAGCGTTGAGGTTCCGGGACAGGGAAGCACTGAAGCTTTCTTT. It yields the protein CSVEVPGQGSTEAFF.

V gene TRBV28 combines with J gene TRBJ2-3; 9 bases match TRBD2. V dropped 6 bases and J dropped 3; count of bases not matched to a gene: 16. The CDR3 contains 18 residues. The germline V gene has CDR1 MDHEN and CDR2 SYDVKM. The CDR3: CASSPFRGGAVLTDTQYF. The CDR3 DNA follows: TGTGCCAGCAGCCCATTCCGCGGGGGGGCTGTTTTAACAGATACGCAGTATTTT.

The sample holds a few counts of this clone. This sequence joins TRBV19 and TRBJ1-4; 9 nucleotides align to TRBD1. Germline lookup yields CDR1 LNHDA and CDR2 SQIVND (reference sequence). Unmatched junction bases numbered 5, after V lost 5 bases and J lost 7 bases. This CDR3 has 14 amino acids. CDR3 sequence (DNA): TGTGCCAGTAGTCAGGACAGGGGCGGTGAAAAACTGTTTTTT. Its protein is CASSQDRGGEKLFF.

The V call is TRBV6-5, the J call TRBJ2-1; 9 bases line up with TRBD2. V was pared by 2 bases and J by 6 bases, with 8 bases of the junction left unmatched. This CDR3 has 16 amino acids. The germline CDR1 and CDR2 sequences are MNHEY and SVGAGI. CDR3 amino acids: CASSYPISGRVNEQFF. The CDR3, as DNA: TGTGCCAGCAGTTACCCCATTAGCGGGAGAGTCAATGAGCAGTTCTTC.

V gene TRBV11-3 combines with J gene TRBJ2-1; 7 nucleotides align to TRBD1. The CDR3 extends over 14 amino acids. The V and J ends lost 5 bases and 6 bases, in that order; junction bases with no gene match: 7. Per the germline V gene, CDR1 is SGHNT and CDR2 is YENEEA. As DNA, the CDR3 is TGTGCCAGCAGCACTGACAGGGTTTCCAATGAGCAGTTCTTC. This gives the protein CASSTDRVSNEQFF.

The chain employs TRBV5-8 and TRBJ2-1; 10 nucleotides match TRBD1. The CDR3 consists of 15 residues. V dropped 4 bases and J dropped 7; count of bases not matched to a gene: 8. The germline V gene has CDR1 SGHTS and CDR2 YDEGEE. The CDR3 sequence: CASSPLTGGRNEQFF. The CDR3, as DNA: TGTGCCAGCAGCCCCCTGACAGGGGGCAGAAATGAGCAGTTCTTC.

This chain connects TRBV7-3 to TRBJ2-1, with a weak D call TRBD1 (6 bases). Germline assignment: CDR1 SGHTA and CDR2 FQGTGA. This CDR3 is 13 amino acids long. V was shortened by 6 bases and J by 10 bases, with 16 bases between the two germline ends. CDR3 nucleotides: TGTGCCAGCAGTCACATACAGGGAAGAGAGCAGTTCTTC. Translation: CASSHIQGREQFF.

V gene TRBV6-5 combines with J gene TRBJ1-1, with D unresolved. The germline CDR1 and CDR2 sequences are MNHEY and SVGAGI. With 2 bases removed from V and 7 bases from J, the gap between germline ends came to 5 bases. The CDR3 runs 11 residues. The CDR3 is CASSYRGEAFF. In nucleotides, the CDR3 is TGTGCCAGCAGTTACCGGGGTGAAGCTTTCTTT.

The rearrangement joins TRBV7-3 to TRBJ1-1; TRBD1 matches at 8 bases. The CDR3 is 14 residues long. CDR1 is SGHTA, CDR2 FQGTGA, per germline. V shed 4 bases and J 2 bases; nucleotides not matched to a gene: 3. CDR3: CASSSSGGNTEAFF. The CDR3 DNA is TGTGCCAGCAGCTCCTCAGGGGGCAACACTGAAGCTTTCTTT. The full variable domain, its missing parts supplied by reference TRBV7-3 and TRBJ1-1, is GAGVSQTPSNKVTEKGKYVELRCDPISGHTALYWYRQSLGQGPEFLIYFQGTGAADDSGLPNDRFFAVRPEGSVSTLKIQRTERGDSAVYLCASSSSGGNTEAFFGQGTRLTVV.

This clone was seen a handful of times. V gene TRBV25-1 combines with J gene TRBJ1-4; 7 nucleotides match TRBD1. Germline V gene lookup returns CDR1 MGHDK and CDR2 SYGVNS. CDR3 size: 15 residues. Unmatched junction bases numbered 7, after V lost 5 bases and J lost 4 bases. Here the CDR3 reads CASSTRGQLNEKLFF. CDR3 coding DNA: TGTGCCAGCAGTACCCGGGGACAGCTTAATGAAAAACTGTTTTTT.

A single count supports this clone. The chain links TRBV27 to TRBJ1-5, with 9 bases lining up with TRBD1. Germline CDR1 is MNHEY and CDR2 is SMNVEV (reference sequence). V was pared by 8 bases and J by 7 bases, with 6 bases of the junction left unmatched. The CDR3 covers 13 residues. Here the CDR3 reads CASGGQGGQPQHF. As DNA, the CDR3 is TGTGCCAGCGGGGGACAGGGAGGGCAGCCCCAGCATTTT.

The chain recombines TRBV10-3 with TRBJ1-6; 7 bases are shared with TRBD1. The germline gives CDR1 ENHRY, CDR2 SYGVKD. The CDR3 loop spans 15 amino acids. Trimming removed 6 bases from V and 5 bases from J; junction bases left unmatched: 7. The DNA for the CDR3 is TGTGCCATCAGATCAGGGGACAGCAATAATTCACCCCTCCACTTT. This sequence encodes CAIRSGDSNNSPLHF.

This clone has only a few counts. CDR3 protein: CAYSMANEKLFF. CDR3 bases: TGTGCCTATTCTATGGCTAATGAAAAACTGTTTTTT. The chain links TRBV30 to TRBJ1-4, with no clear D. The CDR3 length is 12 residues. V lost 7 bases and J 3 bases, leaving 9 bases between the germline ends. From germline, CDR1 is GTSNPN and CDR2 SVGIG (reference sequence).

This sequence joins TRBV7-9 and TRBJ2-1; 13 nucleotides align to TRBD2. The CDR3 is 15 amino acids. Trimming cost V 4 bases and J 9 bases; bases outside gene matches: 6. Germline values: CDR1 SEHNR, CDR2 FQNEAQ (reference sequence). The CDR3 DNA sequence: TGTGCCAGCAGCTCCGGACTAGCGGGAGTGAGTGAGCAGTTCTTC. This gives the protein CASSSGLAGVSEQFF.

V usage is TRBV19 and J usage is TRBJ1-4; the D gene is possibly TRBD1 (5 bases). Germline assignment: CDR1 LNHDA and CDR2 SQIVND (reference sequence). The V gene lost 10 bases and the J gene lost 8 bases, with 11 bases spanning the gap. CDR3 length equals 11 residues. CDR3 nucleotides: TGTGCCACGGGGGGTTGGGAAAAACTGTTTTTT. Its translation is CATGGWEKLFF.

About this clone itself: A read error may produce the germline difference seen at one junction end. This chain connects TRBV7-7 to TRBJ2-7; TRBD2 matches 8 bases. The germline gives CDR1 SSHAT, CDR2 FNYEAQ (reference sequence). The CDR3 runs 14 residues. CDR3 bases: TGTGCTAGCAGCCCGACTGCGGGGGGCTACGAGCAGTACTTC. It translates to CASSPTAGGYEQYF.

This clone occurred a few times. The chain has TRBV28 and TRBJ2-3, with 10 bases identical to TRBD2. The V segment lost 6 bases and the J segment 3 bases; nucleotides outside the gene matches: 12. From germline, CDR1 is MDHEN and CDR2 SYDVKM. The CDR3 consists of 17 residues. CDR3 region: CASSTSSRTSGTDTQYF. Here the CDR3 DNA reads TGTGCCAGCAGCACCTCGAGTCGGACTAGCGGAACAGATACGCAGTATTTT. Full variable domain (outside the CDR3, taken from reference TRBV28 and TRBJ2-3): DVKVTQSSRYLVKRTGEKVFLECVQDMDHENMFWYRQDPGLGLRLIYFSYDVKMKEKGDIPEGYSVSREKKERFSLILESASTNQTSMYLCASSTSSRTSGTDTQYFGPGTRLTVL.